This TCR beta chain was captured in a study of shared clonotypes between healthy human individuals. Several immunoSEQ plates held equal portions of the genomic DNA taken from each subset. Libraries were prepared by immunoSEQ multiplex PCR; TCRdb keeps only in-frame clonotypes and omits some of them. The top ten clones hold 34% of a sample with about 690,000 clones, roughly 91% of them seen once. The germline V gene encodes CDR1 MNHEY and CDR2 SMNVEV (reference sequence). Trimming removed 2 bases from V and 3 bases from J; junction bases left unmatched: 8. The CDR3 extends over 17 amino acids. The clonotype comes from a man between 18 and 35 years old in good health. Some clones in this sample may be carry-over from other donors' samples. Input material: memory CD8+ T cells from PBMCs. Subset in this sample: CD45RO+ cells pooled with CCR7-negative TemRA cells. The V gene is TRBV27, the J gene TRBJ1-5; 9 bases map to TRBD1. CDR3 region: CASSLGEGTGPNQPQHF. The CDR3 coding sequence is TGTGCCAGCAGTTTAGGAGAAGGGACAGGGCCCAATCAGCCCCAGCATTTT.